The 24 T cell receptor beta chains listed next were all sequenced from one sample in a study of identical twins' blood T cells. Via MiXCR, TCRdb re-called the 5' RACE reads, giving one row per CDR3 protein. Of fewer than 450,000 distinct CDR3 sequences in the sample, approximately 30% are singletons; the top ten hold more than 5.5%. Sequencing was done on a sample of PBMCs. The receptors derive from a woman aged 18-49 years in good health.

In its sample, this clonotype was seen a few times. This sequence joins TRBV5-6 and TRBJ2-7, with 9 positions matching TRBD2. The CDR3 covers 14 residues. The V and J ends lost 4 bases and 7 bases, in that order; junction bases with no gene match: 9. Per the germline V gene, CDR1 is SGHDT and CDR2 is YYEEEE. In DNA form, the CDR3 reads TGTGCCAGCAGCCTGGGACTAGCAGCAGATGAGCAGTACTTC. It is translated as CASSLGLAADEQYF.

The V gene is TRBV27, the J gene TRBJ1-6, with TRBD1 matching 8 bases. The CDR3 is 15 amino acids. From germline, CDR1 is MNHEY and CDR2 SMNVEV (reference sequence). With V trimmed by 5 bases and J by 9 bases, 9 bases remained unmatched. The CDR3 loop reads CASSPYTGGSSPLHF. In DNA form, the CDR3 reads TGTGCCAGCAGTCCATACACAGGGGGGAGTTCACCCCTCCACTTT.

In this sample, this clonotype turned up a few times. The V and J genes are TRBV12-3 or TRBV12-4 and TRBJ1-1; D is unclear. The CDR3 loop spans 12 amino acids. V lost 6 bases, J lost 9 bases, and 14 bases lay in between. DNA for the CDR3: TGTGCCAGCAGGGAGGCGGCACGTAAAGCTTTCTTT. As protein: CASREAARKAFF.

This chain joins TRBV13 and TRBJ1-3, with D possibly being TRBD1 (5 bases). V was shortened by 5 bases and J by 15 bases, with 17 bases between the two germline ends. The CDR3 loop spans 12 amino acids. Germline V lookup: CDR1 PRHDT, CDR2 FYEKMQ (reference sequence). CDR3 amino acids: CASSQSRGSKYF. The DNA of the CDR3 is TGTGCCAGCAGCCAGAGCCGGGGCAGTAAATATTTT.

Only a few counts were recorded for this clonotype. V usage is TRBV5-1 and J usage is TRBJ2-2; D not certain. CDR1 SGHRS and CDR2 YFSETQ come from the germline V gene. The V and J ends lost 2 bases and 0 bases respectively, with 14 bases between them. The CDR3 has 17 amino acids. The chain's CDR3 is CASSLIGTDANTGELFF. The CDR3 DNA reads as TGCGCCAGCAGCTTAATTGGAACCGACGCGAACACCGGGGAGCTGTTTTTT.

The chain has TRBV29-1 and TRBJ2-3; D gene unclear. The V end lost 6 bases, the J end lost 4 bases, and 14 bases lay between the germline ends. The CDR3 sequence is 13 residues long. CDR1 is SQVTM and CDR2 is ANQGSEA in the germline V gene. CDR3 loop: CSVAKLRPDTQYF. DNA for the CDR3: TGCAGCGTCGCAAAACTGCGCCCAGATACGCAGTATTTT.

This clonotype was counted at least ten times. One base away lies a much larger clone, so this may be a sequencing read error. This chain links TRBV20-1 with TRBJ1-1, with D hard to call. Germline assignment: CDR1 DFQATT and CDR2 SNEGSKA (reference sequence). V lost 0 bases and J 0 bases, leaving 5 bases between the germline ends. The CDR3 is made up of 13 amino acids. CDR3 sequence reads: CSARDQMNTEAFF. The CDR3 DNA follows: TGCAGTGCTAGAGATCAAATGAACACTGAAGCTTTCTTT.

This clonotype was seen a few times. The V call is TRBV11-2, the J call TRBJ2-3, with 7 positions matching TRBD2. The CDR3 has 17 amino acids. The V and J ends lost 5 bases and 11 bases, in that order; junction bases with no gene match: 22. Germline V gene sequence: CDR1 SGHAT, CDR2 FQNNGV. The CDR3 loop reads CASSPPLRLAPRRRQYF. CDR3 DNA sequence: TGTGCCAGCAGCCCTCCTCTCCGACTAGCCCCTAGGAGAAGGCAGTATTTT.

The chain carries TRBV20-1 and TRBJ1-3; no firm D call. V was trimmed by 6 bases and J by 0 bases, leaving 21 bases between them. Germline-derived CDR1 and CDR2 are DFQATT and SNEGSKA (reference sequence). The CDR3 consists of 17 residues. CDR3 in amino acids: CSAVSPKGSSSGNTIYF. As DNA, the CDR3 is TGCAGTGCCGTATCCCCCAAAGGGTCAAGCTCTGGAAACACCATATATTTT.

The chain carries TRBV5-1 and TRBJ1-1; D is ambiguous. Germline CDR1 and CDR2: SGHRS and YFSETQ. This CDR3 comprises 13 residues. Trimming stripped 0 bases from V and 9 bases from J, with 12 bases between. The CDR3 sequence is CASSLVGRPKAFF. CDR3 bases: TGCGCCAGCAGCTTGGTAGGACGCCCAAAAGCTTTCTTT. Full variable domain (remainder filled in from reference TRBV5-1 and TRBJ1-1): KAGVTQTPRYLIKTRGQQVTLSCSPISGHRSVSWYQQTPGQGLQFLFEYFSETQRNKGNFPGRFSGRQFSNSRSEMNVSTLELGDSALYLCASSLVGRPKAFFGQGTRLTVV.

This chain connects TRBV29-1 to TRBJ2-3; D not certain. The CDR3 spans 14 residues. Germline CDR1 is SQVTM and CDR2 is ANQGSEA. Trimming cost V 2 bases and J 2 bases, with 11 bases left between them. The CDR3 region has the DNA TGCAGCGTTGAACCGCCCGGCCTCACAGATACGCAGTATTTT. This translates into CSVEPPGLTDTQYF.

This clonotype showed up just once. The chain combines TRBV5-1 with TRBJ2-1; no reliable D call. Germline V gene sequence: CDR1 SGHRS, CDR2 YFSETQ. The CDR3 consists of 13 residues. The V end was cut by 5 bases, the J end by 7 bases, with 13 bases between. CDR3 in amino acids: CASRVNEWNEQFF. The CDR3 DNA sequence: TGCGCCAGCAGAGTCAATGAATGGAATGAGCAGTTCTTC.

This clonotype occurred a few times. This chain joins TRBV9 and TRBJ2-2, with D uncertain. Trimming took off 3 bases at V and 4 bases at J, with 10 bases between the two ends. From germline, CDR1 is SGDLS and CDR2 YYNGEE. The CDR3 has 14 residues. The CDR3 reads CASSATTTTGELFF. Written as DNA, the CDR3 is TGTGCCAGCAGCGCAACCACGACCACCGGGGAGCTGTTTTTT.

The chain joins TRBV7-8 to TRBJ1-2; 7 bases align to TRBD1. The germline V gene has CDR1 SGHVS and CDR2 FQNEAQ. Trimming at V came to 4 bases and at J to 5 bases, leaving 13 bases not matched to a gene. The CDR3 contains 16 residues. The CDR3 loop reads CASSSLDRPRGYGYTF. The CDR3, as DNA: TGTGCCAGCAGCTCATTGGACAGGCCCAGGGGGTATGGCTACACCTTC.

Only a few counts were recorded for this clonotype. The rearrangement joins TRBV19 to TRBJ2-1, with no clear D. V shed 3 bases and J shed 5 bases, with 2 bases lying between them. CDR3 size: 11 residues. CDR1 is LNHDA and CDR2 is SQIVND in the germline V gene (reference sequence). The CDR3 loop reads CASSINNEQFF. Here the CDR3 DNA reads TGTGCCAGTAGTATCAACAATGAGCAGTTCTTC.

The V gene is TRBV5-1, the J gene TRBJ2-1; 10 nucleotides align to TRBD2. CDR3 length: 13 amino acids. The germline gives CDR1 SGHRS, CDR2 YFSETQ. J lost 9 bases, V lost 6 bases, and 6 bases had no gene match. The CDR3 bases are TGCGCCAGCAACCCCCCTAGCGGGAGTGAGCAGTTCTTC. Translated, it gives CASNPPSGSEQFF.

The chain uses TRBV25-1 and TRBJ1-4; D is ambiguous. CDR1 is MGHDK and CDR2 is SYGVNS in the germline V gene. This CDR3 is 16 amino acids long. Trimming stripped 5 bases from V and 0 bases from J, with 13 bases between. The CDR3 spells CASSLSGFATNEKLFF. CDR3 nucleotide sequence: TGTGCCAGCAGTCTATCGGGGTTCGCAACTAATGAAAAACTGTTTTTT.

In DNA, the CDR3 is TGTGCCGCCTCCGTGGGGCGTACTAGCACAGATACGCAGTATTTT. This gives the protein CAASVGRTSTDTQYF. This sequence joins TRBV12-3 or TRBV12-4 and TRBJ2-3; D possibly corresponds to TRBD1 (5 bases). The CDR3 contains 15 residues. V was clipped by 11 bases and J by 0 bases, with 18 bases between them.

This clonotype showed up just a few times. This chain uses TRBV7-6 with TRBJ1-5; D not resolved. The germline gives CDR1 SGHVS, CDR2 FNYEAQ. Trimming shortened V by 6 bases and J by 3 bases, and 15 bases separated the two germline ends. CDR3 length: 15 amino acids. The CDR3 loop reads CASSSITGFNQPQHF. The CDR3 DNA is TGTGCCAGCAGTTCAATCACGGGGTTCAATCAGCCCCAGCATTTT.

The chain couples TRBV7-2 to TRBJ1-1; 8 bases are shared with TRBD1. Trimming cost V 2 bases and J 3 bases; bases outside gene matches: 5. The CDR3 has 15 amino acids. Germline CDR1 reads SGHTA; CDR2 reads FQGNSA. Here the CDR3 reads CASSLSYRGDTEAFF. CDR3 DNA sequence: TGTGCCAGCAGCTTATCATACAGGGGGGACACTGAAGCTTTCTTT.

V gene TRBV9 combines with J gene TRBJ2-7; D may be TRBD2 (5 bases). Between the trimmed V and J ends, which lost 0 bases and 3 bases, there was a span of 10 bases. CDR3 length equals 14 residues. CDR1 is SGDLS, CDR2 YYNGEE, per germline. CDR3 DNA sequence: TGTGCCAGCAGCGTAGCGGGGTCCGGCTACGAGCAGTACTTC. Its translation: CASSVAGSGYEQYF.

Only a few counts were recorded for this clonotype. The CDR3 does not end in the conserved phenylalanine or tryptophan, so this is likely a read error. The CDR3 sequence: CASSDTYEQYY. CDR3 in DNA: TGTGCCAGCAGTGACACCTACGAGCAGTACTAC. V and J are TRBV2 and TRBJ2-7, with no clear D. The CDR3 totals 11 residues. The V and J ends lost 3 bases and 2 bases respectively, with 2 bases between them. CDR1 SNHLY and CDR2 FYNNEI come from the germline V gene.

This clonotype came up many times. The V and J genes are TRBV20-1 and TRBJ2-7; the D is unclear. The V end was cut by 0 bases, the J end by 2 bases, with 17 bases between. Germline V gene sequence: CDR1 DFQATT, CDR2 SNEGSKA (reference sequence). This CDR3 comprises 16 residues. In DNA, the CDR3 is TGCAGTGCTAGAGATATGCGGAGTGGGTCCACCTACGAGCAGTACTTC. Its translation is CSARDMRSGSTYEQYF.

This clonotype has more than one count but fewer than ten. The CDR3 bases are TGTGCCAGCAGCTTTAAAGCGGGAGTTTCCTACGAGCAGTACTTC. Protein: CASSFKAGVSYEQYF. The chain combines TRBV11-2 with TRBJ2-7; TRBD2 agrees at 8 bases. Germline V CDR1 and CDR2: SGHAT, FQNNGV. The V gene end was trimmed by 3 bases and the J gene end by 1 base; junction bases not matched to a gene: 5. The CDR3 sequence is 15 residues long.